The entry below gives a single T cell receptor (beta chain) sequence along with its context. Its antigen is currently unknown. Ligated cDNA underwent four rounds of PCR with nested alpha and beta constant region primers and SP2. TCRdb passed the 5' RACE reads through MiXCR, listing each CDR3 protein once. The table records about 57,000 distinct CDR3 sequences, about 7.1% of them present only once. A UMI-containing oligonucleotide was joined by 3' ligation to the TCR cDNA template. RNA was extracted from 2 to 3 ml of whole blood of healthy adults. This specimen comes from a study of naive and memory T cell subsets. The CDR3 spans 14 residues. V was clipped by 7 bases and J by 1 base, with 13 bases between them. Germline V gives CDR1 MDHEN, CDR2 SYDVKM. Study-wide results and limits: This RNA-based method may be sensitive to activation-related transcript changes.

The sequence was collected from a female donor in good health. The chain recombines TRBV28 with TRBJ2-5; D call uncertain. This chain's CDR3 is CASTRRTGQETQYF. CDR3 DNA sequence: TGTGCCAGCACCCGACGAACGGGCCAAGAGACCCAGTACTTC.